Sequencing of this T cell receptor beta chain was carried out in a study of blood T cells in healthy people across ages. As concerns this clonotype: Its matching antigen is unknown. This sequence may be a read error, since a much larger clone differs from it by one base.

CDR3 length: 15 amino acids. The germline gives CDR1 SEHNR, CDR2 FQNEAQ (reference sequence). Overall study results and limits: Long-lived donors exceeded aged donors in naive CD4+ cells and diversity. CMV infection status of these donors was not known.

Those donating, healthy Caucasian individuals from Russia, were aged about 6 to 100. Isolating PBMCs gave at least 6 million of these cells per sample. PCR was performed a second time for about 7 to 12 cycles using a sample-barcoded 5' primer and a J-beta primer mix. TCRdb recomputed calls from the 5' RACE reads with MiXCR, one row per CDR3 protein. In the table there are around 800,000 distinct CDR3 sequences, about 55% of which are singletons. The gene calls are TRBV7-9 and TRBJ1-6; no clear D gene. This receptor was identified in an elderly man in good health. Sequenced material: blood. CDR3 sequence (DNA): TGTGCCAGCAGCTTAAGGGCGGCGGACCATTCACCCCCCCACTTT. Translating gives CASSLRAADHSPPHF. The full variable domain, in which reference TRBV7-9 and TRBJ1-6 provide the parts outside the CDR3, is DTGVSQNPRHKITKRGQNVTFRCDPISEHNRLYWYRQTLGQGPEFLTYFQNEAQLEKSRLLSDRFSAERPKGSFSTLEIQRTEQGDSAMYLCASSLRAADHSPPHFGNGTRLTVT.